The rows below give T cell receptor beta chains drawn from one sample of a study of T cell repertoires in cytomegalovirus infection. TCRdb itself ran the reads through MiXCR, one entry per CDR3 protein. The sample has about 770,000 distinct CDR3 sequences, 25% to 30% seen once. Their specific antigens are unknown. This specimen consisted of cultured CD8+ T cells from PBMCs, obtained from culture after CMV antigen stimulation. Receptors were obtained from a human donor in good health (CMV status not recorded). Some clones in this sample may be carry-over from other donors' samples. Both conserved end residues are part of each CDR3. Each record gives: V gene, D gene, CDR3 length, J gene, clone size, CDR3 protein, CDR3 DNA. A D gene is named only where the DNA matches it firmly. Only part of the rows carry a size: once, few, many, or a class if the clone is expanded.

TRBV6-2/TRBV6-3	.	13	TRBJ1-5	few	CASSTPRNQPQHF	TGTGCCAGCAGTACCCCAAGAAATCAGCCCCAGCATTTT
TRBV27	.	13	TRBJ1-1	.	CASSLFADRRIPF	TGTGCCAGCAGTTTATTCGCCGACAGGCGAATCCCCTTT
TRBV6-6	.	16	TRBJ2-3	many	CASSYPLVGGTDTQYF	TGTGCCAGCAGTTACCCCCTCGTCGGGGGCACAGATACGCAGTATTTT
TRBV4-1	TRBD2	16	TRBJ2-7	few	CASSQDRTSGRYEQYF	TGCGCCAGCAGCCAAGATCGTACTAGCGGGAGGTACGAGCAGTACTTC
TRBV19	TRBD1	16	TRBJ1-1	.	CASSHGQGATDTEAFF	TGTGCCAGTAGCCACGGACAGGGGGCGACGGATACTGAAGCTTTCTTT
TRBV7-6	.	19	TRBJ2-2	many	CASSLRGTSGTANTGELFF	TGTGCCAGCAGCTTACGGGGGACCAGTGGAACCGCGAACACCGGGGAGCTGTTTTTT
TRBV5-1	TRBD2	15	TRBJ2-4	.	CASSLSGGMGNIQYF	TGCGCCAGCAGCTTGAGCGGGGGAATGGGAAACATTCAGTACTTC
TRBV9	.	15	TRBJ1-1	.	CASSVTGSPNTEAFF	TGTGCCAGCAGCGTCACAGGGTCGCCGAACACTGAAGCTTTCTTT
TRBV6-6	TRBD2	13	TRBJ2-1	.	CASSSGGPNEQFF	TGTGCCAGCAGTAGCGGGGGCCCAAATGAGCAGTTCTTC
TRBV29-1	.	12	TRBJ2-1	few	CSVDLGDNEQFF	TGCAGCGTTGACCTAGGCGACAATGAGCAGTTCTTC
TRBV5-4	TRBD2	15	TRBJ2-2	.	CASSWSGGNTGELFF	TGTGCCAGCAGCTGGAGCGGGGGCAACACCGGGGAGCTGTTTTTT
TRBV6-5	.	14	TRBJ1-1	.	CASSSEQGNTEAFF	TGTGCCAGCAGTTCGGAGCAGGGGAACACTGAAGCTTTCTTT
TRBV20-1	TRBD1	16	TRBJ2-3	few	CSARDLGQALEDTQYF	TGCAGTGCTAGAGATCTGGGACAGGCCCTTGAAGATACGCAGTATTTT
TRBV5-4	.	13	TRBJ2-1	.	CASSFTGGGEQFF	TGTGCCAGCAGCTTTACTGGAGGAGGTGAGCAGTTCTTC
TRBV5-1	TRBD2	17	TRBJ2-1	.	CASSLGEFSGVSNEQFF	TGCGCCAGCAGCTTGGGGGAATTTAGCGGGGTCTCGAATGAGCAGTTCTTC
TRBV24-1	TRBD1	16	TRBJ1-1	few	CATSGTGGLGNTEAFF	TGTGCCACCTCCGGGACAGGGGGCTTAGGGAACACTGAAGCTTTCTTT
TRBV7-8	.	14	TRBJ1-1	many	CASSTKGQNTEAFF	TGTGCCAGCAGCACAAAGGGACAGAACACTGAAGCTTTCTTT
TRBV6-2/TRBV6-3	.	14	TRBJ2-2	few	CASSGGGATGELFF	TGTGCCAGCAGCGGAGGGGGGGCGACCGGGGAGCTGTTTTTT
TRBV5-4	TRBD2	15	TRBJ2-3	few	CASTPRAGGSDTQYF	TGTGCCAGCACCCCACGAGCGGGGGGGTCAGATACGCAGTATTTT
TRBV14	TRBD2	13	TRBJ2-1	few	CASSQVRTSAQFF	TGTGCCAGCAGCCAAGTAAGGACTAGCGCGCAGTTCTTC
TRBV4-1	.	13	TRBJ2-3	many	CASSPPRGDTQYF	TGCGCCAGCAGCCCTCCGCGGGGAGATACGCAGTATTTT
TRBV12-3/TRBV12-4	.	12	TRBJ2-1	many	CASRLAGDEQFF	TGTGCCAGCAGACTAGCAGGGGATGAGCAGTTCTTC
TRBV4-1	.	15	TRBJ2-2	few	CASDWDNANTGELFF	TGCGCCAGCGATTGGGACAACGCGAACACCGGGGAGCTGTTTTTT
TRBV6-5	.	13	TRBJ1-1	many	CASSYAGGTEAFF	TGTGCCAGCAGTTACGCCGGTGGCACTGAAGCTTTCTTT
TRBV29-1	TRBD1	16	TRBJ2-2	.	CSVDGQGALGAGELFF	TGCAGCGTTGATGGACAGGGGGCGCTAGGGGCCGGGGAGCTGTTTTTT
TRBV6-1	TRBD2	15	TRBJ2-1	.	CASSVLAGGFDEQFF	TGTGCCAGCAGTGTACTAGCGGGGGGGTTCGATGAGCAGTTCTTC
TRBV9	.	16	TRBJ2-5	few	CASSVVGSRSLETQYF	TGTGCCAGCAGCGTAGTGGGGTCTAGAAGTCTCGAGACCCAGTACTTC
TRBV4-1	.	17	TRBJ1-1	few	CASSQVGEGPAGTEAFF	TGCGCCAGCAGCCAAGTAGGAGAGGGCCCAGCCGGGACTGAAGCTTTCTTT
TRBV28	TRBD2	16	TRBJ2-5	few	CASSLFPGGSKETQYF	TGTGCCAGCAGTTTATTCCCGGGGGGTTCTAAAGAGACCCAGTACTTC
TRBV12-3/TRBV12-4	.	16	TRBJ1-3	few	CASSRTPGRSGNTIYF	TGTGCCAGCAGTCGGACCCCGGGACGCTCTGGAAACACCATATATTTT
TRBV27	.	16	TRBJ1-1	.	CASSKTGLTRNTEAFF	TGTGCCAGCAGTAAAACGGGACTCACGAGGAACACTGAAGCTTTCTTT
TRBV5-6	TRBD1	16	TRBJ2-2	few	CASSFMGQLFTGELFF	TGTGCCAGCAGCTTCATGGGACAGCTTTTCACCGGGGAGCTGTTTTTT
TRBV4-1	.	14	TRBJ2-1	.	CASSLQGTLSEQFF	TGCGCCAGCAGCCTACAGGGAACCCTTAGTGAGCAGTTCTTC
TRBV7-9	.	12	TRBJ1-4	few	CASSLRIEKLFF	TGTGCCAGCAGCTTAAGGATTGAAAAACTGTTTTTT
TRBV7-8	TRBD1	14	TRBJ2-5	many	CASSSTGPEETQYF	TGTGCCAGCAGCTCGACAGGGCCCGAAGAGACCCAGTACTTC
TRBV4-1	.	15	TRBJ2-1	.	CASSPFLDSYNEQFF	TGCGCCAGCAGCCCATTCCTCGACTCCTACAATGAGCAGTTCTTC
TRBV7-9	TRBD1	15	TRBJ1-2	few	CASSGTGGVLVGYTF	TGTGCCAGCAGCGGGACAGGGGGCGTTTTGGTTGGCTACACCTTC
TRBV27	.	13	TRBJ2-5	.	CASSPPAQETQYF	TGTGCCAGCAGTCCCCCGGCCCAAGAGACCCAGTACTTC
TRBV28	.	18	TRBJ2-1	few	CASSSLASQGLRWNEQFF	TGTGCCAGCAGTTCTCTAGCCTCACAGGGCTTAAGATGGAATGAGCAGTTCTTC
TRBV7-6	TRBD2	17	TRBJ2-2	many	CASSLTLAGGPSGELFF	TGTGCCAGCAGCTTAACTTTAGCGGGGGGGCCCTCCGGGGAGCTGTTTTTT
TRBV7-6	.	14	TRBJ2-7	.	CASTPGTSSYEQYF	TGTGCCAGTACGCCCGGCACGAGCTCCTACGAGCAGTACTTC
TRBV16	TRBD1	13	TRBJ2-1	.	CASSQHRGNEQFF	TGTGCCAGCAGCCAGCACAGGGGTAATGAGCAGTTCTTC
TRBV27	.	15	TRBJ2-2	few	CASSRGLEIHGELFF	TGTGCCAGCAGTCGGGGGTTGGAAATTCACGGGGAGCTGTTTTTT
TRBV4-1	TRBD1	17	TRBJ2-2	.	CASSQAIGQGISGELFF	TGCGCCAGCAGCCAAGCCATAGGACAGGGAATTTCCGGGGAGCTGTTTTTT
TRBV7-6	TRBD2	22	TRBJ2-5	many	CASSVDTGTSGGGLSHQETQYF	TGTGCCAGCAGCGTAGACACCGGGACTAGCGGGGGAGGCCTTAGCCATCAAGAGACCCAGTACTTC
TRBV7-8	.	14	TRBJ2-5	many	CASSLRGSQETQYF	TGTGCCAGCAGCTTAAGGGGCAGCCAAGAGACCCAGTACTTC
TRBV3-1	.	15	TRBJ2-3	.	CASSPPVTSTDTQYF	TGTGCCAGCAGCCCCCCCGTGACATCCACAGATACGCAGTATTTT
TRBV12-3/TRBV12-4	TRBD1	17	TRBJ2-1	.	CASSFTTRTGLHNEQFF	TGTGCCAGCAGTTTCACTACTCGGACAGGGCTACACAATGAGCAGTTCTTC
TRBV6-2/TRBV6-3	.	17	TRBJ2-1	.	CASSYPTAGSSYNEQFF	TGTGCCAGCAGTTACCCGACCGCGGGATCGTCCTACAATGAGCAGTTCTTC
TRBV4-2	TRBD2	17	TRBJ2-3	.	CASSQDLAGEGTDTQYF	TGTGCCAGCAGCCAAGATTTAGCGGGGGAGGGTACAGATACGCAGTATTTT
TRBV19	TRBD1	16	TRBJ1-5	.	CASSIGQGIGNQPQHF	TGTGCCAGTAGTATTGGACAGGGAATCGGCAATCAGCCCCAGCATTTT
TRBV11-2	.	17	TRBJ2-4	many	CASSLDGPGLAKNIQYF	TGTGCCAGCAGCTTAGATGGTCCTGGGTTAGCCAAAAACATTCAGTACTTC
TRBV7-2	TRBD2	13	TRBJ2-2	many	CASSTLRGGDLFF	TGTGCCAGCAGCACCCTACGGGGGGGCGACCTGTTTTTT